The 19 T cell receptor beta chains below all came from one sample that was sequenced in a study of PD-L1 blockade in urothelial cancer. The data were produced by immunoSEQ multiplex PCR, yet TCRdb's version contains in-frame clones alone and is incomplete. The table shows 100,000 or so clones, with about 90% occurring only once. This specimen consisted of PBMCs, obtained around atezolizumab (anti-PD-L1) treatment. The receptors derive from a woman older than 75 with urothelial cancer.

The V call is TRBV7-2, the J call TRBJ2-7, with 7 bases that match TRBD1. There are 14 residues in the CDR3. CDR1 and CDR2 (germline): SGHTA, FQGNSA. The V segment lost 4 bases and the J segment 4 bases; nucleotides outside the gene matches: 7. The CDR3 DNA reads TGTGCCAGCAGCTCCGACAGGGAGCCTTACGAGCAGTACTTC. Protein product: CASSSDREPYEQYF.

Remarks on this clone: The same CDR3 can be traced to other DNA sequences in this sample. The rearrangement uses TRBV18 and TRBJ1-5; 9 bases agree with TRBD1. This CDR3 is built from 14 residues. CDR1 and CDR2 (germline): KGHSH, LQKENI. The V segment lost 3 bases and the J segment 4 bases; nucleotides outside the gene matches: 1. The CDR3 nucleotides read TGTGCCAGCTCACCCGGGACAGGGAATCAGCCCCAGCATTTT. Protein product: CASSPGTGNQPQHF.

The chain uses TRBV5-4 and TRBJ1-1; weak D call: TRBD1 (6 bases). The CDR3 spans 13 residues. The germline V and J ends were trimmed by 0 bases and 11 bases, with 14 bases remaining between them. From germline, CDR1 is SGHNT and CDR2 YYREEE (reference sequence). The CDR3: CASSLVGGPEAFF. The CDR3 region has the DNA TGTGCCAGCAGCTTGGTCGGGGGGCCCGAGGCTTTCTTT.

This clone has only a few counts. This rearrangement joins TRBV19 to TRBJ1-2; maybe TRBD1 (6 bases). V was pared by 2 bases and J by 4 bases, with 11 bases between. Germline values: CDR1 LNHDA, CDR2 SQIVND (reference sequence). This CDR3 has 14 amino acids. The chain's CDR3 is CASSITGQAYGYTF. The CDR3 DNA is TGTGCCAGTAGTATAACAGGGCAGGCCTATGGCTACACCTTC. Full variable domain (missing parts from reference TRBV19 and TRBJ1-2): DGGITQSPKYLFRKEGQNVTLSCEQNLNHDAMYWYRQDPGQGLRLIYYSQIVNDFQKGDIAEGYSVSREKKESFPLTVTSAQKNPTAFYLCASSITGQAYGYTFGSGTRLTVV.

V and J are TRBV7-9 and TRBJ1-3, with D possibly matching TRBD1 (6 bases). Germline assignment: CDR1 SEHNR and CDR2 FQNEAQ (reference sequence). V was shortened by 5 bases and J by 1 base, with 9 bases between the two germline ends. The CDR3 runs 14 residues. The DNA of the CDR3 is TGTGCCAGCAGCATTGACAGGTCTGGAAACACCATATATTTT. Its translation: CASSIDRSGNTIYF.

The chain has TRBV21-1 and TRBJ2-3; TRBD2 reflects the table's D call only, with no check against the DNA. TRBV21-1 is tagged as a pseudogene. CDR3 length: 16 amino acids. The CDR3 coding sequence is TGTGCCAGCAGCAAAGAAACTAGCGGGACCACAGATACGCAGTATTTT. It translates to CASSKETSGTTDTQYF.

The rearrangement uses TRBV28 and TRBJ2-3; 7 bases align to TRBD2. CDR3 length: 14 amino acids. Trimming cost V 6 bases and J 5 bases; bases outside gene matches: 8. The germline V gene encodes CDR1 MDHEN and CDR2 SYDVKM. In DNA form, the CDR3 reads TGTGCCAGCAGCCCAACCGGGGGGTTAGATACGCAGTATTTT. It yields the protein CASSPTGGLDTQYF.

The J gene is TRBJ2-7, the V gene TRBV5-8; 8 nucleotides align to TRBD1. CDR3 length: 16 amino acids. J gave up 1 base and V 4 bases, and 10 bases lay outside the gene matches. From germline, CDR1 is SGHTS and CDR2 YDEGEE. DNA for the CDR3: TGTGCCAGCAGCCTTCCCGGGACAGGAAAATCCTACGAGCAGTACTTC. Protein: CASSLPGTGKSYEQYF.

The V gene is TRBV7-2, the J gene TRBJ2-7; 7 nucleotides line up with TRBD1. Losses at the gene ends were 1 base for V and 0 bases for J; bases not matched to a gene: 3. The CDR3 is made up of 15 amino acids. Per germline, CDR1 SGHTA and CDR2 FQGNSA. The CDR3 loop is CASSLEWDSSYEQYF. In DNA, the CDR3 is TGTGCCAGCAGCTTAGAGTGGGACAGCTCCTACGAGCAGTACTTC.

This sequence joins TRBV6-4 and TRBJ1-1; the D is unclear. The V and J ends lost 7 bases and 0 bases respectively, with 18 bases between them. Per germline, CDR1 MRHNA and CDR2 SNTAGT. The CDR3 sequence is 16 residues long. The CDR3 loop is CASMFSYWKLNTEAFF. Here the CDR3 DNA reads TGTGCCAGCATGTTTAGCTATTGGAAATTGAACACTGAAGCTTTCTTT.

This clone was observed a single time. This chain uses TRBV9 with TRBJ2-7; perhaps TRBD2 as D (5 bases). This CDR3 spans 14 amino acids. V lost 1 base, J lost 6 bases, and 14 bases lay in between. Germline assignment: CDR1 SGDLS and CDR2 YYNGEE. Written as DNA, the CDR3 is TGTGCCAGCAGCGTATCCCCCGGGGTCGGCGAGCAGTACTTC. Its protein is CASSVSPGVGEQYF.

This clone was counted once. This chain links TRBV5-1 with TRBJ2-1; TRBD2 is a possible D gene (5 bases). This CDR3 is built from 14 residues. CDR1 and CDR2 from the germline V gene are SGHRS and YFSETQ. Trimming removed 0 bases from V and 5 bases from J, with 9 bases in between. The CDR3 bases are TGCGCCAGCAGCTTGGAGAGGGCTGACAATGAGCAGTTCTTC. Translating it yields CASSLERADNEQFF.

The chain employs TRBV6-1 and TRBJ2-1, with a possible D match to TRBD1 (6 bases). There are 15 residues in the CDR3. Germline values: CDR1 MNHNS, CDR2 SASEGT. Trimming took 7 bases from V and 0 from J, leaving 13 bases between them. As DNA, the CDR3 is TGTGCCAGCATCCGCCGGGACAACTCCTACAATGAGCAGTTCTTC. Its protein product is CASIRRDNSYNEQFF.

V and J are TRBV4-2 and TRBJ2-5; D uncertain. The germline V and J ends were trimmed by 0 bases and 4 bases, with 12 bases remaining between them. CDR3 size: 15 residues. CDR1 is LGHNA, CDR2 YNFKEQ, per germline. This CDR3 reads CASSQDHGLGETQYF. The CDR3 nucleotides read TGTGCCAGCAGCCAAGATCACGGGTTGGGAGAGACCCAGTACTTC.

The gene calls are TRBV5-1 and TRBJ2-1; 7 bases map to TRBD2. Germline trimming cut 0 bases from V and 5 bases from J; bases unmatched to any gene: 11. The CDR3 runs 17 residues. Per germline, CDR1 SGHRS and CDR2 YFSETQ. The CDR3 DNA sequence: TGCGCCAGCAGCTTGGATATCGGGGCTAGCGGCCACAATGAGCAGTTCTTC. Translated: CASSLDIGASGHNEQFF.

The gene calls are TRBV5-1 and TRBJ2-1; no clear D. There are 15 residues in the CDR3. The V end lost 0 bases, the J end lost 5 bases, and 12 bases lay between the germline ends. Germline CDR1 SGHRS, CDR2 YFSETQ. CDR3 nucleotides: TGCGCCAGCAGCTTGGAGTCCGGCGGAGACAATGAGCAGTTCTTC. Translation gives CASSLESGGDNEQFF.

The CDR3 loop reads CASSLGRGISISTDTQYF. The CDR3 nucleotides are TGTGCCAGCAGCTTAGGAAGGGGAATTTCGATAAGCACAGATACGCAGTATTTT. The chain joins TRBV7-9 to TRBJ2-3; D possibly corresponds to TRBD1 (5 bases). Germline assignment: CDR1 SEHNR and CDR2 FQNEAQ (reference sequence). The V gene lost 1 base and the J gene lost 0 bases, with 17 bases spanning the gap. The CDR3 runs to 18 residues. Looking up the rest from reference TRBV7-9 and TRBJ2-3 gives the full variable domain: DTGVSQNPRHKITKRGQNVTFRCDPISEHNRLYWYRQTLGQGPEFLTYFQNEAQLEKSRLLSDRFSAERPKGSFSTLEIQRTEQGDSAMYLCASSLGRGISISTDTQYFGPGTRLTVL.

The genes are TRBV11-1 and TRBJ2-7; D might be TRBD1 (9 bases). This CDR3 is 16 amino acids long. Trimming cost V 5 bases and J 4 bases, with 21 bases left between them. Per the germline V gene, CDR1 is SGHAT and CDR2 is FQDESV (reference sequence). CDR3 coding DNA: TGTGCCAGCAGCCTCCGGGGGGGACAGGGACCATACGAGCAGTACTTC. This gives the protein CASSLRGGQGPYEQYF.

The chain combines TRBV19 with TRBJ2-7; TRBD1 matches at 9 bases. V lost 2 bases to trimming and J lost 3 bases; unmatched junction nucleotides: 5. The CDR3 has 15 amino acids. Germline CDR1 LNHDA, CDR2 SQIVND (reference sequence). CDR3: CASSIRDRVGYEQYF. Here the CDR3 DNA reads TGTGCCAGTAGTATAAGGGACAGGGTTGGCTACGAGCAGTACTTC.